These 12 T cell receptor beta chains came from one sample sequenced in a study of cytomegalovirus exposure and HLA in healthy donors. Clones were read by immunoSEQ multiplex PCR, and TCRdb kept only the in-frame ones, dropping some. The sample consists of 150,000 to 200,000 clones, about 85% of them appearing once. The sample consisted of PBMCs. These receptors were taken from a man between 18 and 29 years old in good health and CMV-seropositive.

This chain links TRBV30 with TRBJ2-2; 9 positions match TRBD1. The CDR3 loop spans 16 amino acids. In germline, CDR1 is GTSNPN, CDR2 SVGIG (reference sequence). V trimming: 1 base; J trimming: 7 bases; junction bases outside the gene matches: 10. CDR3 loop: CAWSAPGTGNSGELFF. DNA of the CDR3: TGTGCCTGGAGTGCCCCCGGGACAGGGAATAGCGGGGAGCTGTTTTTT.

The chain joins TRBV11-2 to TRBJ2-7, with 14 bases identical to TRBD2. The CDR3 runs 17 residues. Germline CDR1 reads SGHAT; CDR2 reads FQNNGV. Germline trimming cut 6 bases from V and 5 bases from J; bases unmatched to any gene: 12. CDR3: CASRKTGLAGDPHEQYF. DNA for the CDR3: TGTGCCAGCAGGAAAACGGGACTAGCGGGAGATCCCCACGAGCAGTACTTC.

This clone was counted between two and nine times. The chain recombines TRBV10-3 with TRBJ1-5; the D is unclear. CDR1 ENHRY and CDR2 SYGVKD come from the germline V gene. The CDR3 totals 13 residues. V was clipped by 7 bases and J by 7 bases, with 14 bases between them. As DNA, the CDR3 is TGTGCCATCACCCCCCAGGAGGGACAGCCCCAGCATTTT. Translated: CAITPQEGQPQHF.

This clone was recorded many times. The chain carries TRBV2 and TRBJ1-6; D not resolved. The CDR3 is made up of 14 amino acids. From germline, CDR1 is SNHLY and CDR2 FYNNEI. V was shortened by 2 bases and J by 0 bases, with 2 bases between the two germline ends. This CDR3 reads CASSEHSYNSPLHF. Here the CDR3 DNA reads TGTGCCAGCAGTGAACACTCCTATAATTCACCCCTCCACTTT.

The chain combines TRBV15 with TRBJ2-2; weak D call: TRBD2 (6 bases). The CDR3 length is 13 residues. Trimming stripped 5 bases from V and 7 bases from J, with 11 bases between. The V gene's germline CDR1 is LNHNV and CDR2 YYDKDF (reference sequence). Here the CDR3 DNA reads TGTGCCACCAGCTTAACGCGGGGCGGGGAGCTGTTTTTT. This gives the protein CATSLTRGGELFF.

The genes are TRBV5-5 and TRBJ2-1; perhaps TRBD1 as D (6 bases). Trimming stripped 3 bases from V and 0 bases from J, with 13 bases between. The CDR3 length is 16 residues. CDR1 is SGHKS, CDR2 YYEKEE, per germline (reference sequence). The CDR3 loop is CASSWPTGSSYNEQFF. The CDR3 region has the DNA TGTGCCAGCAGCTGGCCAACAGGGAGCTCCTACAATGAGCAGTTCTTC. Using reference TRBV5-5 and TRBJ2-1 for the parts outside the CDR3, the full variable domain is DAGVTQSPTHLIKTRGQQVTLRCSPISGHKSVSWYQQVLGQGPQFIFQYYEKEERGRGNFPDRFSARQFPNYSSELNVNALLLGDSALYLCASSWPTGSSYNEQFFGPGTRLTVL.

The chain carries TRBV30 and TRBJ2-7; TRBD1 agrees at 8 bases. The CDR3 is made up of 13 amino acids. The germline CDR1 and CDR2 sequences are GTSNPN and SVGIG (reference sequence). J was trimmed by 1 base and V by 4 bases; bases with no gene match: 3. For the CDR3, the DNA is TGTGCCTGGACGGGACAGGCGTCCTACGAGCAGTACTTC. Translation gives CAWTGQASYEQYF. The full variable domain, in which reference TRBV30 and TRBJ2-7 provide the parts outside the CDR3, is SQTIHQWPATLVQPVGSPLSLECTVEGTSNPNLYWYRQAAGRGLQLLFYSVGIGQISSEVPQNLSASRPQDRQFILSSKKLLLSDSGFYLCAWTGQASYEQYFGPGTRLTVT.

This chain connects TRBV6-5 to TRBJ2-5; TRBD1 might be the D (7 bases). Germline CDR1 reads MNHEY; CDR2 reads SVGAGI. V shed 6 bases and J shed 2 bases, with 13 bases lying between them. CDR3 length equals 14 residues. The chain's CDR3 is CASREGAAQETQYF. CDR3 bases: TGTGCCAGCAGGGAGGGGGCAGCACAAGAGACCCAGTACTTC.

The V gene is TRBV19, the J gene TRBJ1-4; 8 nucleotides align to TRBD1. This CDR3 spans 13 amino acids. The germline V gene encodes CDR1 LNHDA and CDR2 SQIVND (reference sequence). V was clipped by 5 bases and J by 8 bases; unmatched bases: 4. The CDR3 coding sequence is TGTGCCAGTAGTCCTTGGACAGGGGAAAAACTGTTTTTT. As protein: CASSPWTGEKLFF.

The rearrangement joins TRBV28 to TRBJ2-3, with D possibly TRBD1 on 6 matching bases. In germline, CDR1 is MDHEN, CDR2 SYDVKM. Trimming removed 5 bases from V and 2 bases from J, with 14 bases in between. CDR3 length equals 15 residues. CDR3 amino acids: CASSPQGIHTDTQYF. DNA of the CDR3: TGTGCCAGCAGTCCCCAGGGGATCCACACAGATACGCAGTATTTT.

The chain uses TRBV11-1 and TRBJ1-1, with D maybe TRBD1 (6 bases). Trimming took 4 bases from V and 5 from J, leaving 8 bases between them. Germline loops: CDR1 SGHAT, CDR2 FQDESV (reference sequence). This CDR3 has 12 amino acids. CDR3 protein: CASSSGDTEAFF. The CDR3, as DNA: TGTGCCAGCAGCTCAGGGGATACTGAAGCTTTCTTT.

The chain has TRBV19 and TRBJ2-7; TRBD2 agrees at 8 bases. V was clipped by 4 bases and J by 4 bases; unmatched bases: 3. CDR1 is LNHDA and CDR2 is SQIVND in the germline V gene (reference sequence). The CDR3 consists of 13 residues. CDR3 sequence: CASSTGLGYEQYF. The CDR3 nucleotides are TGTGCCAGTAGTACGGGACTAGGGTACGAGCAGTACTTC. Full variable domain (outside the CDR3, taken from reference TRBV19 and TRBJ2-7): DGGITQSPKYLFRKEGQNVTLSCEQNLNHDAMYWYRQDPGQGLRLIYYSQIVNDFQKGDIAEGYSVSREKKESFPLTVTSAQKNPTAFYLCASSTGLGYEQYFGPGTRLTVT.